Shown below are 27 T cell receptor beta chains from a single sample sequenced in a study of blood T cell repertoires in COVID-19. The assay was immunoSEQ multiplex PCR, and TCRdb's table has in-frame clones only and misses some. The sample holds some 700,000 clones; 85% to 90% are singletons and the top ten take under 0.3%. The material sequenced was peripheral blood. The receptors were sampled from a woman aged 18-29 years with acute or convalescent COVID-19.

The V gene is TRBV9, the J gene TRBJ1-2; TRBD1 aligns across 7 bases. V dropped 4 bases and J dropped 0; count of bases not matched to a gene: 3. The V gene's germline CDR1 is SGDLS and CDR2 YYNGEE. The CDR3 is 14 amino acids. For the CDR3, the DNA is TGTGCCAGCAGCCCGGGACAGACTAACTATGGCTACACCTTC. This sequence encodes CASSPGQTNYGYTF.

The chain carries TRBV5-8 and TRBJ1-5; D is unclear. Germline CDR1 SGHTS, CDR2 YDEGEE. V gave up 1 base and J gave up 0 bases, with 8 bases separating them. This CDR3 spans 15 amino acids. CDR3 loop: CASSLYGVSNQPQHF. CDR3 bases: TGTGCCAGCAGCTTGTACGGTGTTAGCAATCAGCCCCAGCATTTT.

The J gene is TRBJ2-7, the V gene TRBV9; TRBD2 is a possible D gene (6 bases). CDR1 is SGDLS, CDR2 YYNGEE, per germline. The CDR3 is 15 residues long. V lost 0 bases and J lost 2, with 12 bases in between. The CDR3 protein is CASSVGPGETYEQYF. The CDR3 region has the DNA TGTGCCAGCAGCGTAGGTCCGGGGGAAACCTACGAGCAGTACTTC.

The V and J genes are TRBV29-1 and TRBJ2-5; 9 bases align to TRBD2. J was trimmed by 3 bases and V by 8 bases; bases with no gene match: 7. The CDR3 sequence is 13 residues long. CDR1 and CDR2 (germline): SQVTM, ANQGSEA. This CDR3 is CSTRGGREETQYF. The DNA of the CDR3 is TGCAGCACGCGGGGGGGCCGAGAAGAGACCCAGTACTTC.

V usage is TRBV9 and J usage is TRBJ1-3; D is unclear. V lost 0 bases and J 4 bases, leaving 17 bases between the germline ends. The CDR3 runs to 17 residues. Germline V gene data show CDR1 as SGDLS and CDR2 as YYNGEE. CDR3 sequence reads: CASSVVKTPTPGNTIYF. The CDR3 DNA is TGTGCCAGCAGCGTAGTTAAGACTCCCACCCCCGGAAACACCATATATTTT.

In regard to this clone: This same CDR3 is encoded by further DNA sequences in the sample. The V call is TRBV4-1, the J call TRBJ1-1; no firm D call. Germline V CDR1 and CDR2: MGHRA, YSYEKL. This CDR3 contains 14 residues. Trimming pared 0 bases from V and 1 base from J, leaving 6 bases between. The CDR3 DNA follows: TGCGCCAGCAGCCAAGATAATTGGAACACTGAAGCTTTCTTT. It encodes CASSQDNWNTEAFF.

This clone was counted once. The J gene is TRBJ2-1, the V gene TRBV2, with 10 bases aligning to TRBD2. V shed 3 bases and J 4 bases; nucleotides not matched to a gene: 12. The CDR3 consists of 18 residues. Germline V lookup: CDR1 SNHLY, CDR2 FYNNEI. DNA of the CDR3: TGTGCCAGCAGTGATATAGCGGGGGGATGGGATCCTTACAATGAGCAGTTCTTC. Amino acid sequence: CASSDIAGGWDPYNEQFF.

The chain uses TRBV11-3 and TRBJ2-3, with D unclear. V shed 4 bases and J shed 3 bases, with 5 bases lying between them. Germline values: CDR1 SGHNT, CDR2 YENEEA. The CDR3 has 12 residues. In DNA, the CDR3 is TGTGCCAGCAGCTCATCAACAGATACGCAGTATTTT. It encodes CASSSSTDTQYF.

V gene TRBV4-2 combines with J gene TRBJ1-2; D is undetermined. V shed 0 bases and J shed 1 base, with 18 bases lying between them. The germline gives CDR1 LGHNA, CDR2 YNFKEQ. The CDR3 spans 18 residues. CDR3 region: CASSQDTSMRSLNYGYTF. The CDR3 DNA is TGTGCCAGCAGCCAAGACACTTCGATGAGGTCACTTAACTATGGCTACACCTTC.

This chain links TRBV30 with TRBJ1-1; D is unresolved. Trimming pared 5 bases from V and 8 bases from J, leaving 21 bases between. The CDR3 totals 14 residues. Looked up from germline, CDR1 is GTSNPN and CDR2 is SVGIG (reference sequence). Here the CDR3 reads CAWREGRRAREAFF. Written as DNA, the CDR3 is TGTGCCTGGCGGGAGGGCAGACGTGCTCGAGAAGCTTTCTTT.

The chain uses TRBV7-2 and TRBJ2-4, with no clear D. This CDR3 has 14 amino acids. The germline gives CDR1 SGHTA, CDR2 FQGNSA. V gave up 1 base and J gave up 9 bases, with 13 bases separating them. The CDR3 DNA reads TGTGCCAGCAGCTTAGTACAGCAATTGGGCATTCAGTACTTC. It specifies CASSLVQQLGIQYF.

This rearrangement joins TRBV5-1 to TRBJ1-5; 8 positions match TRBD1. Germline V gene data show CDR1 as SGHRS and CDR2 as YFSETQ. This CDR3 is built from 14 residues. Trimming at V came to 4 bases and at J to 3 bases, leaving 3 bases not matched to a gene. CDR3 amino acids: CASSPGQDNQPQHF. As DNA, the CDR3 is TGCGCCAGCAGCCCGGGACAGGACAATCAGCCCCAGCATTTT.

This chain joins TRBV29-1 and TRBJ1-2; D gene ambiguous. V dropped 3 bases and J dropped 3 bases, with 11 bases sitting between them. CDR1 and CDR2 (germline): SQVTM, ANQGSEA. CDR3 length: 13 amino acids. The CDR3 sequence is CSVDVRGYYGYTF. The CDR3 bases are TGCAGCGTTGACGTCCGGGGTTACTATGGCTACACCTTC.

This chain uses TRBV4-1 with TRBJ2-2; maybe TRBD2 (5 bases). The length of the CDR3 is 13 residues. Trimming pared 4 bases from V and 12 bases from J, leaving 15 bases between. Germline V gene sequence: CDR1 MGHRA, CDR2 YSYEKL. CDR3: CASSRVPGMKLFF. The CDR3 DNA is TGCGCCAGCAGCCGAGTGCCGGGGATGAAGCTGTTTTTT.

The V call is TRBV6-5, the J call TRBJ1-4, with a possible D match to TRBD1 (6 bases). Between the trimmed V and J ends, which lost 4 bases and 10 bases, there was a span of 22 bases. The CDR3 runs to 16 residues. CDR1 MNHEY and CDR2 SVGAGI come from the germline V gene. CDR3 in DNA: TGTGCCAGCAGTTCCTCGCCCCCGCAGGGGAGAGGAAAACTGTTTTTT. This sequence encodes CASSSSPPQGRGKLFF.

V gene TRBV5-1 combines with J gene TRBJ2-7; TRBD2 matches at 11 bases. Germline V gene sequence: CDR1 SGHRS, CDR2 YFSETQ. The V gene end was trimmed by 1 base and the J gene end by 2 bases; junction bases not matched to a gene: 11. This CDR3 contains 18 residues. The CDR3 spells CASSLNSGGDDYTYEQYF. In DNA, the CDR3 is TGCGCCAGCAGCTTGAATAGCGGGGGGGACGACTATACCTACGAGCAGTACTTC.

The rearrangement joins TRBV13 to TRBJ2-5; the match to TRBD1 covers 7 bases. CDR1 and CDR2 from the germline V gene are PRHDT and FYEKMQ (reference sequence). V trimming: 3 bases; J trimming: 4 bases; junction bases outside the gene matches: 5. The CDR3 is 14 residues long. The CDR3 DNA reads as TGTGCCAGCAGCTTCAGACAGGGTGTAGAGACCCAGTACTTC. Protein product: CASSFRQGVETQYF.

The rearrangement links TRBV28 to TRBJ1-1; tentative D call: TRBD1 (5 bases). Germline V gene data show CDR1 as MDHEN and CDR2 as SYDVKM. V lost 6 bases, J lost 11 bases, and 25 bases lay in between. CDR3 length equals 15 residues. The CDR3 here is CASRPVAGRTIMAFF. The CDR3 coding sequence is TGTGCCAGCAGGCCGGTCGCAGGGCGGACAATTATGGCTTTCTTT.

A single count supports this clone. J is TRBJ1-6 and V is TRBV6-6; D is perhaps TRBD1 (6 bases). Germline V gene lookup returns CDR1 MNHNY and CDR2 SVGAGI (reference sequence). This CDR3 comprises 15 residues. V was trimmed by 1 base and J by 7 bases, leaving 11 bases between them. CDR3 bases: TGTGCCAGCAGTTACTACGGGCAGGGGAATTCACCCCTCCACTTT. Protein sequence: CASSYYGQGNSPLHF.

The rearrangement links TRBV24-1 to TRBJ1-1; no definite D call. From germline, CDR1 is KGHDR and CDR2 SFDVKD. The CDR3 spans 11 residues. V shed 10 bases and J shed 4 bases, with 9 bases lying between them. The CDR3 protein is CATGFGTEAFF. DNA for the CDR3: TGTGCCACTGGCTTTGGCACTGAAGCTTTCTTT.

This clone occurred a few times. The chain is built from TRBV30 and TRBJ1-2; D gene ambiguous. The V gene lost 1 base and the J gene lost 8 bases, with 14 bases spanning the gap. Germline V CDR1 and CDR2: GTSNPN, SVGIG (reference sequence). The CDR3 totals 13 residues. The CDR3 protein is CAWSDILMRGYTF. The CDR3 nucleotides read TGTGCCTGGAGTGATATACTAATGCGGGGCTACACCTTC.

This CDR3 is CASPEGAGAFF. The CDR3 DNA reads as TGTGCCTCCCCTGAGGGGGCTGGGGCTTTCTTT. The chain is built from TRBV30 and TRBJ1-1, with 7 bases that match TRBD1. Germline lookup yields CDR1 GTSNPN and CDR2 SVGIG (reference sequence). CDR3 size: 11 residues. V shed 7 bases, J shed 11 bases, and the junction held 10 bases outside the gene matches.

The chain links TRBV29-1 to TRBJ2-1, with 7 bases identical to TRBD2. J gave up 5 bases and V 7 bases, and 11 bases lay outside the gene matches. The germline V gene has CDR1 SQVTM and CDR2 ANQGSEA. The CDR3 sequence is 14 residues long. For the CDR3, the DNA is TGCAGCGCCCGACTAGCCGAGCACCACAATGAGCAGTTCTTC. It is translated as CSARLAEHHNEQFF.

The chain combines TRBV7-2 with TRBJ1-3; TRBD1 agrees at 7 bases. There are 18 residues in the CDR3. V was pared by 2 bases and J by 0 bases, with 10 bases of the junction left unmatched. Germline V gene data show CDR1 as SGHTA and CDR2 as FQGNSA. In DNA form, the CDR3 reads TGTGCCAGCAGCTTAAGGGGGACAGAGTCTTTCTCTGGAAACACCATATATTTT. Protein: CASSLRGTESFSGNTIYF.

The chain has TRBV30 and TRBJ1-1; D is possibly TRBD1 (5 bases). Per germline, CDR1 GTSNPN and CDR2 SVGIG (reference sequence). CDR3 size: 14 residues. V lost 8 bases and J 5 bases, leaving 21 bases between the germline ends. The CDR3 loop is CAGARADIRTEAFF. DNA of the CDR3: TGTGCCGGTGCCAGGGCGGATATTCGGACTGAAGCTTTCTTT.

This chain uses TRBV18 with TRBJ1-4; maybe TRBD1 (6 bases). CDR3 length: 15 residues. Trimming removed 2 bases at V and 7 bases at J, with 14 bases between. Germline CDR1 and CDR2: KGHSH and LQKENI. The CDR3, as DNA: TGTGCCAGCTCACCAATCTTCAGGGGATCTGAAAAACTGTTTTTT. Its translation is CASSPIFRGSEKLFF.

This clone was seen only once. This chain uses TRBV19 with TRBJ1-2, with D tentatively TRBD1 (5 bases). The V end lost 5 bases, the J end lost 1 base, and 11 bases lay between the germline ends. The CDR3 extends over 14 amino acids. CDR1 is LNHDA, CDR2 SQIVND, per germline (reference sequence). The CDR3 here is CASSGRAYNYGYTF. The CDR3 nucleotides are TGTGCCAGTAGTGGCAGGGCGTATAACTATGGCTACACCTTC.